What follows is one TCR beta chain and its context. The antigen remains unidentified. Every sorted population was more than 98% pure. Expressed TCRB transcripts were sequenced after all isolated RNA was converted to cDNA. Data came from immunoSEQ multiplex PCR; TCRdb stores just in-frame clones and leaves some out. Of almost 350,000 clones listed, roughly 21% were seen once; the top ten hold roughly 0.045%. The sample is drawn from a study of beta chain features in type 1 diabetes. Broader study findings: TCRB repertoires of naive, central memory and Treg cells appeared more similar among patients than among healthy donors.

The receptor was derived from a woman under 30 in good health. What was sequenced was naive CD4+ T cells from blood.

The CDR3 loop is CASSLEGPASGGPDTQYF. The CDR3 DNA sequence: TGCGCCAGCAGCTTGGAGGGACCCGCTAGCGGGGGGCCAGATACGCAGTATTTT. The chain joins TRBV5-1 to TRBJ2-3, with 11 bases that match TRBD2. With 0 bases clipped from V and 4 bases from J, the junction kept 10 bases outside the gene matches. Per the germline V gene, CDR1 is SGHRS and CDR2 is YFSETQ. The CDR3 consists of 18 residues.